The 18 T cell receptor beta chains below come from one sample, sequenced in a study of T cells in Graves' hyperthyroidism and ophthalmopathy. What was amplified from RNA transcripts were TCR beta CDR3 regions. HTBI primers were used for first-round RT-PCR of the TCR CDR3. TCRdb processed the multiplex PCR reads anew with MiXCR; each CDR3 protein has one entry. The sample comprises a few hundred thousand distinct CDR3 sequences, roughly 19% of which are singletons, and 35% to 40% rests with the top ten. Sequenced input: blood. These receptors were collected from a middle-aged man with Graves' ophthalmopathy.

DNA of the CDR3: TGTGCCAGCAGCTTAGGCCCTATGAGCGGGCATTTTGCGGGGACAGATACGCAGTATTTT. Its protein product is CASSLGPMSGHFAGTDTQYF. The gene calls are TRBV7-3 and TRBJ2-3, with a tentative D call TRBD2 (6 bases). Germline-derived CDR1 and CDR2 are SGHTA and FQGTGA. The CDR3 sequence is 20 residues long. Deletions cut 2 bases from V and 3 bases from J, with 27 bases between.

There are many counts of this clonotype. The chain has TRBV12-3 or TRBV12-4 and TRBJ1-4, with D unresolved. CDR3 length equals 14 residues. The V gene lost 6 bases and the J gene lost 0 bases, with 8 bases spanning the gap. CDR3 loop: CASSKVSTNEKLFF. The CDR3 bases are TGTGCCAGCAGCAAGGTTTCAACTAATGAAAAACTGTTTTTT.

This clonotype has ten or more counts. The chain has TRBV28 and TRBJ2-7, with D maybe TRBD1 (5 bases). Germline CDR1 MDHEN, CDR2 SYDVKM. With 0 bases removed from V and 2 bases from J, the gap between germline ends came to 8 bases. The CDR3 loop spans 14 amino acids. CDR3 protein: CASSLWAGTYEQYF. The CDR3 DNA sequence: TGTGCCAGCAGTTTATGGGCAGGGACCTACGAGCAGTACTTC. The entire variable domain, with the rest obtained from reference TRBV28 and TRBJ2-7, is as follows: DVKVTQSSRYLVKRTGEKVFLECVQDMDHENMFWYRQDPGLGLRLIYFSYDVKMKEKGDIPEGYSVSREKKERFSLILESASTNQTSMYLCASSLWAGTYEQYFGPGTRLTVT.

The sample holds many counts of this clonotype. The chain combines TRBV28 with TRBJ2-1, with TRBD1 identical over 7 bases. CDR3 length equals 14 residues. V lost 4 bases, J lost 7 bases, and 7 bases stayed unmatched. CDR1 and CDR2 from the germline V gene are MDHEN and SYDVKM. The DNA of the CDR3 is TGTGCCAGCAGTTCGGGACAGATACTTAATGAGCAGTTCTTC. Its protein is CASSSGQILNEQFF.

A few counts support this clonotype. The gene calls are TRBV28 and TRBJ2-4, with D tentatively TRBD1 (6 bases). The CDR3 spans 17 residues. The germline V and J ends were trimmed by 5 bases and 5 bases, with 22 bases remaining between them. Germline CDR1 MDHEN, CDR2 SYDVKM. CDR3 coding DNA: TGTGCCAGCAGTCCCTGGGGTGGTAGCGAGGGGGAAAACATTCAGTACTTC. The encoded protein is CASSPWGGSEGENIQYF. Full variable domain (rest looked up from reference TRBV28 and TRBJ2-4): DVKVTQSSRYLVKRTGEKVFLECVQDMDHENMFWYRQDPGLGLRLIYFSYDVKMKEKGDIPEGYSVSREKKERFSLILESASTNQTSMYLCASSPWGGSEGENIQYFGAGTRLSVL.

This clonotype was seen more than once but under ten times. This chain connects TRBV28 to TRBJ1-1; 7 bases are a match to TRBD1. The germline V gene has CDR1 MDHEN and CDR2 SYDVKM. V trimming: 2 bases; J trimming: 4 bases; junction bases outside the gene matches: 4. This CDR3 has 14 residues. The CDR3 spells CASSLDRAFTEAFF. The CDR3 DNA is TGTGCCAGCAGTTTAGACAGGGCCTTCACTGAAGCTTTCTTT. Looking up the rest from reference TRBV28 and TRBJ1-1 gives the full variable domain: DVKVTQSSRYLVKRTGEKVFLECVQDMDHENMFWYRQDPGLGLRLIYFSYDVKMKEKGDIPEGYSVSREKKERFSLILESASTNQTSMYLCASSLDRAFTEAFFGQGTRLTVV.

This clonotype was counted at least ten times. The J gene is TRBJ1-2, the V gene TRBV6-2 or TRBV6-3; D gene unclear. Germline values: CDR1 MNHEY, CDR2 SVGEGT. The CDR3 is made up of 15 amino acids. Trimming cost V 0 bases and J 1 base, with 9 bases left between them. The CDR3 region is CASSYSRTYNYGYTF. Here the CDR3 DNA reads TGTGCCAGCAGTTACTCGAGAACTTATAACTATGGCTACACCTTC.

This clonotype was detected a few times. This chain uses TRBV10-3 with TRBJ1-5; the D is unclear. Looked up from germline, CDR1 is ENHRY and CDR2 is SYGVKD. CDR3 size: 14 residues. Trimming stripped 0 bases from V and 0 bases from J, with 3 bases between. The CDR3 sequence is CAISESGSNQPQHF. The CDR3 region has the DNA TGTGCCATCAGTGAGTCGGGTAGCAATCAGCCCCAGCATTTT.

There are many counts of this clonotype. V is TRBV11-2 and J is TRBJ2-3, with 7 bases matching TRBD1. J gave up 2 bases and V 2 bases, and 7 bases lay outside the gene matches. Germline lookup yields CDR1 SGHAT and CDR2 FQNNGV. This CDR3 spans 16 amino acids. CDR3 nucleotide sequence: TGTGCCAGCAGCTTACCGGAGACAGGGCCCACAGATACGCAGTATTTT. Residues: CASSLPETGPTDTQYF.

This clonotype has only a few counts. The chain combines TRBV30 with TRBJ2-2; 8 bases align to TRBD2. Germline CDR1 reads GTSNPN; CDR2 reads SVGIG (reference sequence). J gave up 5 bases and V 1 base, and 6 bases lay outside the gene matches. This CDR3 is 15 amino acids long. The CDR3 loop is CAWSGLAGRTGELFF. The DNA for the CDR3 is TGTGCCTGGAGTGGTTTAGCGGGGCGGACCGGGGAGCTGTTTTTT.

The chain recombines TRBV19 with TRBJ2-3; D call uncertain. Germline CDR1 is LNHDA and CDR2 is SQIVND (reference sequence). Trimming stripped 7 bases from V and 6 bases from J, with 14 bases between. The CDR3 is 13 residues long. CDR3 amino acids: CASKALPEDTQYF. The CDR3 DNA reads TGTGCCAGTAAAGCCCTACCCGAGGATACGCAGTATTTT.

In this sample, this clonotype turned up a few times. The gene calls are TRBV5-1 and TRBJ2-1; D is possibly TRBD2 (5 bases). This CDR3 is 15 amino acids long. The germline V gene encodes CDR1 SGHRS and CDR2 YFSETQ. V lost 3 bases to trimming and J lost 4 bases, with 14 bases between them. The CDR3 sequence is CASSSGIGLYNEQFF. The DNA of the CDR3 is TGCGCCAGCAGCTCGGGGATAGGTCTTTACAATGAGCAGTTCTTC.

This sequence joins TRBV6-2 or TRBV6-3 and TRBJ2-6; D is unresolved. V lost 5 bases and J lost 0, with 8 bases in between. Per the germline V gene, CDR1 is MNHEY and CDR2 is SVGEGT. CDR3 size: 15 residues. In nucleotides, the CDR3 is TGTGCCAGCAGTCCAGGTCCCTCTGGGGCCAACGTCCTGACTTTC. This sequence encodes CASSPGPSGANVLTF.

This clonotype was picked up a small number of times. The CDR3 loop is CSVETDQETQYF. CDR3 nucleotides: TGCAGCGTTGAAACAGATCAAGAGACCCAGTACTTC. This chain joins TRBV29-1 and TRBJ2-5; D gene unclear. Trimming shortened V by 2 bases and J by 2 bases, and 6 bases separated the two germline ends. Germline V gene lookup returns CDR1 SQVTM and CDR2 ANQGSEA. The CDR3 spans 12 residues.

This clonotype has at least ten counts. V gene TRBV28 combines with J gene TRBJ2-6; D gene unclear. The CDR3 covers 14 residues. Germline V CDR1 and CDR2: MDHEN, SYDVKM. Trimming shortened V by 6 bases and J by 0 bases, and 6 bases separated the two germline ends. The CDR3 DNA follows: TGTGCCAGCAGCCGTGTCTCTGGGGCCAACGTCCTGACTTTC. Translating it yields CASSRVSGANVLTF.

This clonotype occurred a few times. V and J are TRBV20-1 and TRBJ1-5; possible D gene TRBD1, 6 bases. From germline, CDR1 is DFQATT and CDR2 SNEGSKA (reference sequence). The CDR3 has 16 amino acids. Trimming removed 0 bases from V and 1 base from J, with 13 bases in between. The CDR3 nucleotides read TGCAGTGCTAGAGATGGGAGGGGGGGAAGCAATCAGCCCCAGCATTTT. Translated: CSARDGRGGSNQPQHF.

This clonotype was found once. The V call is TRBV6-1, the J call TRBJ2-3; TRBD2 aligns across 8 bases. The CDR3 covers 15 residues. With 7 bases clipped from V and 1 base from J, the junction kept 7 bases outside the gene matches. Germline lookup yields CDR1 MNHNS and CDR2 SASEGT. The CDR3 nucleotides are TGTGCCAGCACCCCTGGAGCGGGAGGCACAGATACGCAGTATTTT. Translating gives CASTPGAGGTDTQYF.

The rearrangement uses TRBV6-1 and TRBJ2-2, with D tentatively TRBD1 (6 bases). V lost 5 bases and J 7 bases, leaving 20 bases between the germline ends. Looked up from germline, CDR1 is MNHNS and CDR2 is SASEGT. The CDR3 contains 16 residues. CDR3 DNA sequence: TGTGCCAGCAGTCTCGGGTCAGGGGCCCTGAACGGGGAGCTGTTTTTT. Its translation: CASSLGSGALNGELFF.